These T cell receptor beta chains were read from a single sample in a study of blood T cell repertoires in COVID-19. Using immunoSEQ multiplex PCR, the repertoire was profiled, and TCRdb retains in-frame clones only, with some absent. This sample has 150,000 to 200,000 clones, with roughly 80% found just once. The sample taken for sequencing was peripheral blood. Receptors were obtained from a woman between 65 and 79 years old with COVID-19, enrolled during active disease. CDR3s include the opening cysteine and the closing phenylalanine or tryptophan. The order of the fields is CDR3 DNA, CDR3 protein, D gene, clone size, V gene, J gene. The D gene is left open where the match is weak. Clone size is not always given. Where it is, it says once, few, many or a class for expanded clones.

TGCGCCAGCAGCTTGGACGTTAGCGGGATCCACAATGAGCAGTTCTTC	CASSLDVSGIHNEQFF	TRBD2	-	TRBV5-1	TRBJ2-1
TGTGCCAGCAGTTTAGGAGCTAGCTTTTCCACAGATACGCAGTATTTT	CASSLGASFSTDTQYF	-	-	TRBV28	TRBJ2-3
TGCGCCAGCAGCGAAGAGGGGGCGATGGGAAACATTCAGTACTTC	CASSEEGAMGNIQYF	TRBD1	once	TRBV4-1	TRBJ2-4
TGCAGTGCTAGTTCGACAGGAGATGAAAAACTGTTTTTT	CSASSTGDEKLFF	-	-	TRBV20-1	TRBJ1-4
TGTGCCAGCAGACCGGGACAGGGAAACACCGGGGAGCTGTTTTTT	CASRPGQGNTGELFF	TRBD1	-	TRBV2	TRBJ2-2
TGCGCCAGCAGCCCCTTTTGGGGCGGCGGGGGTGTGGGCTACACCTTC	CASSPFWGGGGVGYTF	-	-	TRBV4-1	TRBJ1-2
TGTGCCAGCTCACCCTACGGGGGGGGGTCCTCCTACAATGAGCAGTTCTTC	CASSPYGGGSSYNEQFF	TRBD2	-	TRBV18	TRBJ2-1
TGCAGTGCTAGTAGGCAGGGTGGCACAGATACGCAGTATTTT	CSASRQGGTDTQYF	-	-	TRBV20-1	TRBJ2-3
TGTGCTAGTTCGGGAAAACTAGCGGGGGGCCTAAACACCGGGGAGCTGTTTTTT	CASSGKLAGGLNTGELFF	TRBD2	-	TRBV28	TRBJ2-2
TGTGCCAGCAGCCTAAAGATCGGTCAGGGTAGGGCTTTCTTT	CASSLKIGQGRAFF	-	once	TRBV3-1/TRBV3-2	TRBJ1-1
TGTGCCAGCAGTTCACAGGGGGGACAGGAAAAACTGTTTTTT	CASSSQGGQEKLFF	TRBD1	-	TRBV28	TRBJ1-4
TGTGCCAGCAGCGAGCAGGGATGGTTGTCCTACGAGCAGTACTTC	CASSEQGWLSYEQYF	-	-	TRBV6-5	TRBJ2-7
TGTGCCAGCTCATCGGAGACCCAGTACTTC	CASSSETQYF	-	-	TRBV18	TRBJ2-5
TGTGCCAGCAGTGAATTGACAGGGAACATTCAGTACTTC	CASSELTGNIQYF	TRBD1	-	TRBV25-1	TRBJ2-4
TGTGCCAGCAGCTCGACAGGGGTCGTGGAAAAACTGTTTTTT	CASSSTGVVEKLFF	TRBD1	-	TRBV7-9	TRBJ1-4
TGTGCCAGCAGCTCGGGACAGGGGTTTGGGCAAGAGACCCAGTACTTC	CASSSGQGFGQETQYF	TRBD1	-	TRBV6-6	TRBJ2-5
TGTGCCAGCTCACCATATGGGGTCCTAGCTAATCAGCCCCAGCATTTT	CASSPYGVLANQPQHF	-	-	TRBV18	TRBJ1-5
TGTGCCAGCAGCCCGCGACTATCCTCGGGCAATGAGCAGTTCTTC	CASSPRLSSGNEQFF	-	-	TRBV11-3	TRBJ2-1
TGTGCCTGGAAAAGCCATAGCGGTGCCTACGAGCAGTACTTC	CAWKSHSGAYEQYF	-	-	TRBV30	TRBJ2-7
TGTGCCAGCAGCCCAAGATCTGGGACAGGGGATTACTATGGCTACACCTTC	CASSPRSGTGDYYGYTF	TRBD1	-	TRBV4-2	TRBJ1-2
TGTGCCAGCACTCGGCCGTCGGGGGGAGATAATTCACCCCTCCACTTT	CASTRPSGGDNSPLHF	-	-	TRBV28	TRBJ1-6
TGTGCCATCAGTATGCGGGGGGTCCAAGAGACCCAGTACTTC	CAISMRGVQETQYF	TRBD2	-	TRBV10-3	TRBJ2-5
TGTGCCAGCAGCCCACGACAGGGGACTGAAGCTTTCTTT	CASSPRQGTEAFF	TRBD1	-	TRBV7-6	TRBJ1-1
TGTGCCAGTAGTGTCGACAGGGGTCCGTCTGAAGCTTTCTTT	CASSVDRGPSEAFF	TRBD1	-	TRBV19	TRBJ1-1
TGTGCCAGCAGCTTGGTTGGGCATATTGCTAGCACAGATACGCAGTATTTT	CASSLVGHIASTDTQYF	-	few	TRBV7-8	TRBJ2-3
TGTGCCAGCAGCCCGGGGGGCGGCACCGGGGAGCTGTTTTTT	CASSPGGGTGELFF	-	-	TRBV5-4	TRBJ2-2